A selection of T cell receptor beta chains follows, all from one sample in a study of blood T cells in healthy people across ages. TCRdb used MiXCR to reprocess the 5' RACE reads, holding one entry per CDR3 protein. The data contain fewer than 2,000,000 distinct CDR3 sequences, more than 35% of them singletons. Sequenced: blood. The receptors shown here come from a human donor in good health. Both conserved end residues are trimmed from each CDR3.

TRBV24-1,TRBJ2-7,ATSESRTGRYEQY
TRBV6-6,TRBJ2-1,ASSLELAGVQF
TRBV20-1,TRBJ2-1,SASHPGLAEWSAYNEQF
TRBV6-2/TRBV6-3,TRBJ2-6,ASTRGILYSGANVLT
TRBV7-9,TRBJ2-7,ASSFVGYYEQY
TRBV5-1,TRBJ2-5,ASSLELSSETQY
TRBV6-2/TRBV6-3,TRBJ1-2,ASRKTADYGYT
TRBV5-1,TRBJ2-3,ASSTGITDTQY
TRBV29-1,TRBJ1-1,SGGTGELNTEAF
TRBV5-1,TRBJ2-1,ASSLVLDEQF
TRBV27,TRBJ2-1,ASREVTSSYNEQF
TRBV24-1,TRBJ2-6,ATSDTGGDTHSGANVLT
TRBV7-2,.,ASSPPNGFHEQY
TRBV5-6,TRBJ2-1,ASSPTPAGQGF
TRBV20-1,TRBJ2-3,SASSSGDTDTQY
TRBV7-9,TRBJ2-3,ASSRLTGSTDTQY
TRBV4-3,TRBJ2-7,ASSQDLEFYEQY
TRBV4-1,TRBJ2-1,ASSPPAGVGQQF
TRBV6-5,TRBJ1-6,ASSADRGATPLH
TRBV7-2,TRBJ2-7,ASSWGDTSYEQY
TRBV12-3/TRBV12-4,TRBJ1-1,ASSTGRYKEAF
TRBV5-1,TRBJ1-1,ASSSTGGAPTEAF
TRBV6-5,TRBJ1-2,ASSYSPQSGGRGYGYT
TRBV4-3,TRBJ1-1,ASSQEFSGGTEAF
TRBV4-1,TRBJ2-3,ASSQDPQGDTQY
TRBV7-2,TRBJ2-7,ASSFTLQGAGEQY
TRBV20-1,.,SARRLQGSYEQY
TRBV28,TRBJ2-7,ASSLNIVPYEQY
TRBV6-5,TRBJ1-1,ASSLRQDRTQRQAF
TRBV7-2,TRBJ2-3,ASGQRGDSTDTQY
TRBV7-9,TRBJ1-2,ASSFTGGYT
TRBV6-5,TRBJ1-4,ASTRGEKLF
TRBV3-1,TRBJ2-5,ASSLTGLVVRETQY
TRBV6-6,TRBJ2-3,ASSALGGVADTQY
TRBV7-2,TRBJ2-7,ASSGGGASYEQY
TRBV28,TRBJ1-4,ASSSSGTPNEKLF
TRBV24-1,TRBJ2-1,ATSDPGRDNEQF
TRBV20-1,TRBJ2-5,SAPGTVQETQY
TRBV7-9,TRBJ2-1,ASSPAGGGGISHNEQF
TRBV6-6,TRBJ2-5,ASSYRGGETQY
TRBV9,TRBJ1-2,ASSVEGTNYGYT
TRBV20-1,TRBJ2-3,SARSSSGGGDTQY
TRBV5-8,TRBJ1-4,ASSERQGAYSEKLF
TRBV29-1,.,SVEASHEQY
TRBV7-6,TRBJ2-1,VSSSIGDEQF
TRBV5-1,TRBJ2-6,ASSLEGRVGVLT
TRBV6-5,.,ASSGVFSSYNEQY
TRBV29-1,TRBJ2-7,SVVPGQGPSEQY
TRBV29-1,TRBJ1-1,SVRAGRSPGMGAF
TRBV18,TRBJ1-4,ASSPRAVATNEKLF
TRBV21-1,TRBJ1-4,ASSGDRRDEKLF
TRBV4-3,TRBJ1-2,ASSQEMRHYGYT
TRBV5-1,TRBJ1-4,ASSFSKGDEKLF
TRBV9,TRBJ2-7,ASSVATSGPGYEQY
TRBV9,TRBJ2-7,ASSVDPLSSYEQY